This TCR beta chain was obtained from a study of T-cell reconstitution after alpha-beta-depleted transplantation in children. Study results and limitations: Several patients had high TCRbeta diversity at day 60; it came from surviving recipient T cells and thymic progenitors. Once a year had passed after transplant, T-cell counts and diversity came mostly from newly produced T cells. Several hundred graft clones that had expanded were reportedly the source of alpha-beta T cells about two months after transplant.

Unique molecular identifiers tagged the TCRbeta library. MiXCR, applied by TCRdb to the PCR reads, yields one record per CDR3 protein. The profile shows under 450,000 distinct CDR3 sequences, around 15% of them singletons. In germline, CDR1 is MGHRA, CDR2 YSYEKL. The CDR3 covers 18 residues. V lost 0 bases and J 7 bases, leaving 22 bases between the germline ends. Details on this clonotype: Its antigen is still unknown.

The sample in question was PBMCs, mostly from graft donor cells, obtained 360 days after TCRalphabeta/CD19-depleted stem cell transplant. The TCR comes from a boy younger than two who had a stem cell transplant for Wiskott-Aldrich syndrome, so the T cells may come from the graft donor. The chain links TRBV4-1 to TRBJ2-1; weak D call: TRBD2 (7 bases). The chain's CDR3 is CASSQDRGGLPGANEQFF. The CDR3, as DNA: TGCGCCAGCAGCCAAGACCGAGGGGGACTACCCGGTGCGAATGAGCAGTTCTTC.